This is a list of T cell receptor beta chains from one sample in a study of cytomegalovirus exposure and HLA in healthy donors. The method was immunoSEQ multiplex PCR; TCRdb's version includes in-frame clones alone and lacks a portion of them. This table has 150,000 to 200,000 clones, 86% appearing once. Input material: PBMCs. The receptors stem from a woman between 18 and 29 years old in good health and CMV-seronegative. Each CDR3 is given with its conserved first and last residue. Fields, in order: CDR3 length, J gene, clone size, V gene, D gene, CDR3 DNA, CDR3 protein. A D gene is named only where the DNA matches it firmly. Some rows have no size entry. The others give once, few or many, or a class for an expanded clone.

16 | TRBJ2-2 | NA | TRBV27 | TRBD2 | TGTGCCAGCAGTTTCCGACTAGCGGTCCCCACCGGGGAGCTGTTTTTT | CASSFRLAVPTGELFF
15 | TRBJ1-2 | NA | TRBV19 | TRBD1 | TGTGCCAGTAGCTTAAACAGGGGCGTCAACTATGGCTACACCTTC | CASSLNRGVNYGYTF
19 | TRBJ1-3 | NA | TRBV29-1 | TRBD1 | TGCAGCGTTGAATGGGGGACAGGGGGGACCCAGGACCCTGTAAACACCATATATTTT | CSVEWGTGGTQDPVNTIYF
13 | TRBJ2-7 | NA | TRBV29-1 | TRBD2 | TGCAGCGTTGGGGGGACTAGCTCAAACGAGCAGTACTTC | CSVGGTSSNEQYF
15 | TRBJ1-5 | NA | TRBV30 | TRBD1 | TGTGCCTGGAGTGGGGTGACAGGGGGCGGGCAGCCCCAGCATTTT | CAWSGVTGGGQPQHF
14 | TRBJ2-7 | once | TRBV5-1 | TRBD1 | TGCGCCAGCAGCTTTGACAGGGGAATCGACGAGCAGTACTTC | CASSFDRGIDEQYF
17 | TRBJ1-1 | NA | TRBV5-1 | TRBD1 | TGCGCCAGCAGCTGGGGGGACAGAGTACAAGCAAACACTGAAGCTTTCTTT | CASSWGDRVQANTEAFF
13 | TRBJ2-7 | NA | TRBV5-4 | NA | TGTGCCAGCAGCGGCCCGGACAGCTACGAGCAGTACTTC | CASSGPDSYEQYF
15 | TRBJ1-1 | NA | TRBV5-1 | TRBD1 | TGCGCCAGCAGCTTAGGACAGGCGGGCGACACTGAAGCTTTCTTT | CASSLGQAGDTEAFF
15 | TRBJ2-7 | NA | TRBV18 | TRBD1 | TGTGCCAGCTCACCCGGGACAGCTAACCTCCACGAGCAGTACTTC | CASSPGTANLHEQYF
14 | TRBJ1-1 | NA | TRBV2 | TRBD1 | TGTGCCAGCAGTCTCAGGGGGTATCTAGCTGAAGCTTTCTTT | CASSLRGYLAEAFF
14 | TRBJ1-2 | NA | TRBV6-5 | NA | TGTGCCAGCAGCCGACAGGTGACTAACTATGGCTACACCTTC | CASSRQVTNYGYTF
16 | TRBJ1-1 | NA | TRBV30 | TRBD1 | TGTGCCTGGAGTGGCCCCCGGACAGGGGGCATTACTGAAGCTTTCTTT | CAWSGPRTGGITEAFF